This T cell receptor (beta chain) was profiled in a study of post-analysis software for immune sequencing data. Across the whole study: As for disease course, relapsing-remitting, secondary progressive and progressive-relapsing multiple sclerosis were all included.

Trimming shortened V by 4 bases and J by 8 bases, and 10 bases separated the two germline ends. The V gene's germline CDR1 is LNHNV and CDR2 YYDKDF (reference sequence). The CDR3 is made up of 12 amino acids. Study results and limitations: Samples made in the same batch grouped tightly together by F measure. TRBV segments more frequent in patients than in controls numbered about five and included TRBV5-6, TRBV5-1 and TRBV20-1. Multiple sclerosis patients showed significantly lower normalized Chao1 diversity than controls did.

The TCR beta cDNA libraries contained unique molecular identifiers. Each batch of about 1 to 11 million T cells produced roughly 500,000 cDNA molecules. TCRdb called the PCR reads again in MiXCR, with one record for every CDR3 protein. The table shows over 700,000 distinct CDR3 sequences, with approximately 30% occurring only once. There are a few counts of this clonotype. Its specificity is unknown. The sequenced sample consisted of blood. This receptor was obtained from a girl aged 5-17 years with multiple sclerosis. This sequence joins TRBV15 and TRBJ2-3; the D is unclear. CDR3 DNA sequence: TGTGCCACCAGCACCCGACCGGGTACGCAGTATTTT. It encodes CATSTRPGTQYF.